Detailed here is one T cell receptor beta chain. What it binds is unknown. The data originate from a study of T cell responses to AZD1222 COVID-19 vaccine. Turning to the study itself: Investigators merged groups given second doses at roughly 4 or roughly 12 weeks.

The CDR3 is made up of 15 amino acids. The V end lost 6 bases, the J end lost 2 bases, and 14 bases lay between the germline ends. CDR1 is MNHEY and CDR2 is SVGAGI in the germline V gene. Study results and limitations: There were vaccine-associated CD4 TCRs across spike, dominant at 160-218 and 743-854. Sampling captured repertoires only after the peak T cell response. Females outnumbered males among donors, who were mostly white British; clonal diversity was possibly underestimated.

Repertoires were generated with immunoSEQ multiplex PCR, while TCRdb's copy carries only in-frame clones and drops some. The table includes roughly 97,000 clones, over 75% detected once. V gene TRBV6-5 combines with J gene TRBJ1-3, with a possible D match to TRBD1 (5 bases). The receptor's source is an adult in good health. This specimen consisted of peripheral blood, obtained on day 0 of AZD1222 vaccination. The CDR3 protein is CASSYGRGPGNTIYF. The CDR3 DNA sequence: TGTGCCAGCAGCTACGGCCGGGGCCCTGGAAACACCATATATTTT.